Listed here are 3 T cell receptor beta chains from one sample, sequenced in a study of beta chain features in type 1 diabetes. Overall study findings and caveats: Type 1 diabetes patients had moderately but significantly shorter TCRB CDR3s in all four CD4+ subsets.

Expressed TCRB transcripts were sequenced because the isolated RNA had all been reverse transcribed beforehand. Assay: immunoSEQ multiplex PCR; the TCRdb copy retains only in-frame clones and omits some. This sample yields around 100,000 clones, of which 25% to 30% are seen a single time; 0.5% to 0.55% belongs to the top ten. Their antigens remain unidentified. Sequenced sample: central memory CD4+ T cells from blood. These receptors were collected from a woman aged 18-29 years with type 1 diabetes.

This clone turned up a few times. The chain combines TRBV7-2 with TRBJ2-1; tentatively, D is TRBD2 (5 bases). The length of the CDR3 is 15 residues. The germline gives CDR1 SGHTA, CDR2 FQGNSA. V dropped 5 bases and J dropped 5 bases, with 16 bases sitting between them. CDR3 DNA sequence: TGTGCCAGCAGCATCCTAGGCCTAGCCCACAATGAGCAGTTCTTC. Protein product: CASSILGLAHNEQFF.

V is TRBV11-3 and J is TRBJ2-7, with D tentatively TRBD1 (6 bases). Germline CDR1 reads SGHNT; CDR2 reads YENEEA. This CDR3 spans 13 amino acids. Between the trimmed V and J ends, which lost 1 base and 4 bases, there was a span of 8 bases. CDR3 amino acids: CASSLGQEYEQYV. CDR3 nucleotide sequence: TGTGCCAGCAGCTTAGGACAGGAATACGAGCAGTACGTC.

The gene calls are TRBV28 and TRBJ1-2; D is perhaps TRBD1 (5 bases). The CDR3 loop spans 11 amino acids. The germline V and J ends were trimmed by 2 bases and 8 bases, with 6 bases remaining between them. CDR1 and CDR2 from the germline V gene are MDHEN and SYDVKM. CDR3 nucleotides: TGTGCCAGCAGTTTACGGGGGGGCTACACCTTC. Amino acids: CASSLRGGYTF.